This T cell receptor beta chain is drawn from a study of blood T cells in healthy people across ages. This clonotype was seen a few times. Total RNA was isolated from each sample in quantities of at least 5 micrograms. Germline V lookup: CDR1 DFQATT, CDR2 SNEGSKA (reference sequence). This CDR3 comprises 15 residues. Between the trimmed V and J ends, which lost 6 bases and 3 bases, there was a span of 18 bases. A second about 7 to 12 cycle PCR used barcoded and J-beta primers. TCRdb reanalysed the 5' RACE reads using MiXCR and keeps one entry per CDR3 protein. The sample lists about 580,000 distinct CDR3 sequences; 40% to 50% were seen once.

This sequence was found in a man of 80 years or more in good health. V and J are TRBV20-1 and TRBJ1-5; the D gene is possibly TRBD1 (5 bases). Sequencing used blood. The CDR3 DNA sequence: TGCAGTGCGCGGGAAGGGGCGCGTTCCAATCAGCCCCAGCATTTT. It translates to CSAREGARSNQPQHF.